This T cell receptor delta chain originates from a study of γδ T cells in repeated Plasmodium falciparum infection. Study overall: Age- and gender-matched Australian children served as comparison for malaria-exposed Malian children. Whole-study results and caveats: In Vdelta2-negative, largely Vdelta1+, gammadelta repertoires, repeated controlled infections appeared to drive clonal selection waves. Over time and infection, Vgamma9/Vdelta2+ repertoires remained highly stable and polyclonal.

Both TRG and TRD chains were sequenced from each sorted sample. TCRdb applied CATT to the multiplex PCR reads for clone calling. The table has around 52,000 delta-chain clones, over 1.5% seen once; the top ten hold approximately 16%. Bulk repertoires came from Vgamma9/Vdelta2+ or Vdelta2-negative gammadelta T cells flow-sorted from PBMC. V gave up 0 bases and J gave up 3 bases, with 14 bases separating them. Per the germline V gene, CDR1 is TSWWSYY and CDR2 is QGS. The CDR3 length is 16 residues. A word on this clone: The antigen remains unidentified. TCRdb has a much larger clone's protein, which differs at residue 9 from the translation of this DNA, likely because of a read error; what is shown is the protein translated from the DNA.

This TCR was sampled from a pool of human donors (malaria-infected and uninfected, not separated). The specimen was gamma-delta T cells from blood. The chain links TRDV1 to TRDJ1, with TRDD3 as a possible D gene (5 bases). In the absence of a J gene in TCRdb, the DNA was matched to germline to assign it here. The CDR3 spells CALGELPGESPDKLIF. In DNA, the CDR3 is TGTGCTCTTGGGGAACTCCCCGGGGAATCCCCCGATAAACTCATCTTT.